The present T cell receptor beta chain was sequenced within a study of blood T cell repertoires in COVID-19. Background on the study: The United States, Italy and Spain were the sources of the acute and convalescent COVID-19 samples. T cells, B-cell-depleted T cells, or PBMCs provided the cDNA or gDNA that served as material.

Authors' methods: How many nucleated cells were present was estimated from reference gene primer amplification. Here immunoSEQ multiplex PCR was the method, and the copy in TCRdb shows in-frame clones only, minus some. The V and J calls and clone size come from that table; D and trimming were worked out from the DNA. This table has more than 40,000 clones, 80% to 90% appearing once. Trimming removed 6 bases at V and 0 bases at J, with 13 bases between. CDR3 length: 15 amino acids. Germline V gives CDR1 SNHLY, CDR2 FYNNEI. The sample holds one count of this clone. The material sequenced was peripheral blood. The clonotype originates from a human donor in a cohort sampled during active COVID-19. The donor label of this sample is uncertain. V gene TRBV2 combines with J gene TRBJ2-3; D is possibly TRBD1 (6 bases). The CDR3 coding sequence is TGTGCCAGCAGCCAACAGGGTTCTAGCACAGATACGCAGTATTTT. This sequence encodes CASSQQGSSTDTQYF. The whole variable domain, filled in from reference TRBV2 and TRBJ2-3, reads EPEVTQTPSHQVTQMGQEVILRCVPISNHLYFYWYRQILGQKVEFLVSFYNNEISEKSEIFDDQFSVERPDGSNFTLKIRSTKLEDSAMYFCASSQQGSSTDTQYFGPGTRLTVL.